This TCR beta chain was observed in a study of shared clonotypes between healthy human individuals. About this clone itself: Antigen unknown.

CD8 cells regarded as naive lacked CD45RO, were positively chosen for CCR7, and omitted terminally differentiated effector memory CD45RA+ cells. General observations from the study: Specimens sampled were limited to blood, with tissue repertoires likely differing.

With 3 bases removed from V and 4 bases from J, the gap between germline ends came to 9 bases. CDR3 length equals 13 residues. Looked up from germline, CDR1 is MNHNS and CDR2 is SASEGT. For each subset, genomic DNA was distributed in equal portions over several immunoSEQ plates. Assay: immunoSEQ multiplex PCR; the TCRdb copy retains only in-frame clones and omits some. Of 2 million or so clones listed, about 95% are singletons. The sequenced sample consisted of naive CD8+ T cells sorted from blood. This chain connects TRBV6-1 to TRBJ1-2; D is perhaps TRBD1 (5 bases). The sequence came from a man aged 18 to 29 in good health. DNA of the CDR3: TGTGCCAGCAGTGATGGAGGGGTCTATGGCTACACCTTC. Protein: CASSDGGVYGYTF.